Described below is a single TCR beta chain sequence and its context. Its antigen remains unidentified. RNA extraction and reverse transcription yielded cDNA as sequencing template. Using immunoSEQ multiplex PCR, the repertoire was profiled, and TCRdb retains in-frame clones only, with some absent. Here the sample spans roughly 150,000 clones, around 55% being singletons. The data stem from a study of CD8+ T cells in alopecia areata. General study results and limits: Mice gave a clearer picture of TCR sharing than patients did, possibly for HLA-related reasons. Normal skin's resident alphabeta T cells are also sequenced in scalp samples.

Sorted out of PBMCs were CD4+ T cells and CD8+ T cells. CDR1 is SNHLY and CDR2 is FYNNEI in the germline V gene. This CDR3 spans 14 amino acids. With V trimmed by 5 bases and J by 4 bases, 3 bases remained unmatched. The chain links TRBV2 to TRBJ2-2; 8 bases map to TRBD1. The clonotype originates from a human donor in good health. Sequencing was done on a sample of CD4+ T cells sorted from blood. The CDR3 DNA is TGTGCCAGCAGTCCAGGGGGCGGCACCGGGGAGCTGTTTTTT. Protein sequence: CASSPGGGTGELFF.